This section outlines one T cell receptor (beta chain) sequence together with its context. What it recognizes is unknown. As defined, naive CD8 cells were CD45RO-negative and positively selected for CCR7, with terminally differentiated effector memory CD45RA+ cells excluded. The data are from a study of shared clonotypes between healthy human individuals. The CDR3 runs 14 residues. V lost 2 bases, J lost 2 bases, and 10 bases lay in between. Germline V CDR1 and CDR2: MNHEY, SMNVEV (reference sequence). Whole-study findings and limits: Across subsets, estimated richness was generally greater for naive than for memory populations.

Per the study methods: Filtering differed for immunoSEQ, which gave only junction sequences without quality scores. The repertoire was sequenced with immunoSEQ multiplex PCR; TCRdb's copy has only in-frame clones and lacks some. V and J calls and clone size are copied from that table; D and trimming were computed from the DNA. The data show nearly 2 million clones, around 96% seen once. This sequence originates from a man aged 18 to 30 in good health. The material sequenced was naive CD8+ T cells sorted from blood. The chain couples TRBV27 to TRBJ2-7, with D unclear. This CDR3 reads CASSLREGTYEQYF. CDR3 DNA sequence: TGTGCCAGCAGTTTAAGAGAAGGGACCTACGAGCAGTACTTC.